This TCR beta chain was obtained from a study of T-cell memory formation after mild COVID-19. Whole-study results and caveats: The second-wave clones peaking on day 37 were not confirmed as SARS-CoV-2-specific.

Sample barcodes and UMIs were carried by the TCR alpha and TCR beta cDNA libraries that 5'RACE generated with constant-segment primers. TCRdb fed the 5' RACE reads into MiXCR, producing one record per CDR3 protein. Here the sample spans more than 85,000 distinct CDR3 sequences, around 10% being singletons. Trimming left V 4 bases short and J 5 bases short, with 15 bases between. The CDR3 has 14 amino acids. Looked up from germline, CDR1 is SGHRS and CDR2 is YFSETQ. Remarks on this clonotype: No antigen is known for it.

This clonotype was sampled from a man between 18 and 29 years old who had mild COVID-19 (a few samples of this study predate the infection). Cell type and time point are not known. Sequencing was performed on PBMCs or a T cell subset sorted from them (not recorded which). The chain has TRBV5-1 and TRBJ2-5, with D possibly matching TRBD1 (5 bases). CDR3 residues: CASSLTTVSETQYF. CDR3 sequence (DNA): TGCGCCAGCAGCCTGACGACAGTCTCGGAGACCCAGTACTTC.